This T cell receptor beta chain was sequenced in a study of blood T cells in healthy people across ages. Notes on the study in general: Roughly linearly, TCR beta diversity per million T cells fell as age increased.

With a J-beta primer mix and a sample-barcoded 5' primer, a second PCR ran 7 to 11 cycles. TCRdb recomputed calls from the 5' RACE reads with MiXCR, one row per CDR3 protein. The data show about 1,800,000 distinct CDR3 sequences, about 28% seen once. This clonotype was counted at least ten times. Its cognate antigen is unknown. The CDR3 contains 14 residues. Per germline, CDR1 KGHDR and CDR2 SFDVKD. V dropped 5 bases and J dropped 4; count of bases not matched to a gene: 3. The sample consisted of blood. The TCR comes from a young woman in good health. The chain couples TRBV24-1 to TRBJ2-1, with 8 bases matching TRBD2. CDR3 in amino acids: CATSAAGGYNEQFF. The CDR3 region has the DNA TGTGCCACCAGTGCGGCGGGGGGTTACAATGAGCAGTTCTTC.